This T cell receptor (beta chain) emerged from a study of molecular identifiers for immune sequencing clone quantification. The V and J ends lost 6 bases and 0 bases respectively, with 7 bases between them. The CDR3 spans 13 residues. CDR1 and CDR2 from the germline V gene are LNHDA and SQIVND (reference sequence). TCRdb redid the calling of the PCR reads with MiXCR, one entry per CDR3 protein. The sample shows some 13,000 distinct CDR3 sequences, approximately 15% of them seen only once. Study-wide results and limits: Among about a million naive cells, spiked Jurkat TCR RNA from a single cell was reportedly detectable. Clonotypes topping 20 RNA copies carried over 98% of effector molecules but under 1% of naive ones.

This clonotype was seen at least ten times. Its antigen is currently unknown. Sorted cells numbering 20,000 to 1,000,000, with 10%, 30% or 50% RNA, yielded the naive CD8 libraries. The V gene is TRBV19, the J gene TRBJ2-3; no firm D call. The sequenced sample consisted of naive CD8+ T cells from blood, with Jurkat cell RNA spiked in. Subset described: FACS-sorted CD8+CD4-CCR7+CD45RA+ naive T cells. This receptor was taken from a human donor in good health. Some libraries in this study had Jurkat cell RNA spiked in. The CDR3 spells CASSLLSTDTQYF. For the CDR3, the DNA is TGTGCCAGTAGCCTATTAAGCACAGATACGCAGTATTTT.